This TCR beta chain came from a study of blood T cell repertoires in COVID-19. Here immunoSEQ multiplex PCR was the method, and the copy in TCRdb shows in-frame clones only, minus some. The profile covers about 350,000 clones, with roughly nine tenths appearing a single time and 0.9% to 1.2% taken by the ten largest. This CDR3 is 14 amino acids long. V lost 2 bases and J 4 bases, leaving 11 bases between the germline ends. Per germline, CDR1 SNHLY and CDR2 FYNNEI. Donors were grouped by their self-reported clinical history. Recovered status in Cohort 3 required two negative PCRs, clearance, or symptom resolution.

Sequencing was done on a sample of PBMCs or T cells enriched from blood (not recorded which). This sequence was found in a woman aged 25 to 39 who had recovered from COVID-19. The rearrangement links TRBV2 to TRBJ1-1, with D perhaps matching TRBD1 (5 bases). CDR3 residues: CASSEMGEGTEAFF. The CDR3 DNA follows: TGTGCCAGCAGTGAAATGGGGGAGGGCACTGAAGCTTTCTTT.